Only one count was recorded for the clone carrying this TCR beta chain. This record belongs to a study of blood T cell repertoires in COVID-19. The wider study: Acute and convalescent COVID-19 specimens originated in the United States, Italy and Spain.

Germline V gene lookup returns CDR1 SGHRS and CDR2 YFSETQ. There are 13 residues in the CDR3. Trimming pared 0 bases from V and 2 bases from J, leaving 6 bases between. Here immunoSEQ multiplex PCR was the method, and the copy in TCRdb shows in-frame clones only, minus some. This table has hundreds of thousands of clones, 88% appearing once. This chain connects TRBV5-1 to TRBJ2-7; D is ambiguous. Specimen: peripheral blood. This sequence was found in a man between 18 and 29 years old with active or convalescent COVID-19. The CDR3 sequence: CASSLDSAYEQYF. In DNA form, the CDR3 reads TGCGCCAGCAGCTTGGATTCAGCCTACGAGCAGTACTTC.